This TCR beta chain emerged from a study of blood T cell repertoires in COVID-19. Losses at the gene ends were 4 bases for V and 4 bases for J; bases not matched to a gene: 9. The CDR3 is 15 amino acids. Germline CDR1 is SGHKS and CDR2 is YYEKEE (reference sequence). Repertoires were generated with immunoSEQ multiplex PCR, while TCRdb's copy carries only in-frame clones and drops some. The table lists around 450,000 clones, less than 95% of them singletons. Sequencing input: PBMCs or T cells enriched from blood (not recorded which). This sequence joins TRBV5-5 and TRBJ1-2; 8 positions match TRBD1. The source is a man between 18 and 29 years old who had recovered from COVID-19. The CDR3 region has the DNA TGTGCCAGCAGCCGAGTGGACAGGGTCCTCTATGGCTACACCTTC. Its protein product is CASSRVDRVLYGYTF.